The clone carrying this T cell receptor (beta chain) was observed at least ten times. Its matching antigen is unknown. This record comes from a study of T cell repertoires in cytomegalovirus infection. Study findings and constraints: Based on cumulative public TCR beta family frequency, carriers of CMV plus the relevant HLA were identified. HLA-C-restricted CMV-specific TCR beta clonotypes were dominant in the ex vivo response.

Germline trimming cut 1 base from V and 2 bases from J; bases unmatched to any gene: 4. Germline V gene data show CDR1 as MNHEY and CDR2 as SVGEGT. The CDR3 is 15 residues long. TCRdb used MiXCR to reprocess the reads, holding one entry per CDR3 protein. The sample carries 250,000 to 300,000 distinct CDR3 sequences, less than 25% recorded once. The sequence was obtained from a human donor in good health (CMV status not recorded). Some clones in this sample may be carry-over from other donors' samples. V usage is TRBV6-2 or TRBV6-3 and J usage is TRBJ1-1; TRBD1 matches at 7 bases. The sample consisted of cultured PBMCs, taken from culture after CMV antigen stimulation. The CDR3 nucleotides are TGTGCCAGCAGTTACTGGGGACAGAGCAACACTGAAGCTTTCTTT. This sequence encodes CASSYWGQSNTEAFF.